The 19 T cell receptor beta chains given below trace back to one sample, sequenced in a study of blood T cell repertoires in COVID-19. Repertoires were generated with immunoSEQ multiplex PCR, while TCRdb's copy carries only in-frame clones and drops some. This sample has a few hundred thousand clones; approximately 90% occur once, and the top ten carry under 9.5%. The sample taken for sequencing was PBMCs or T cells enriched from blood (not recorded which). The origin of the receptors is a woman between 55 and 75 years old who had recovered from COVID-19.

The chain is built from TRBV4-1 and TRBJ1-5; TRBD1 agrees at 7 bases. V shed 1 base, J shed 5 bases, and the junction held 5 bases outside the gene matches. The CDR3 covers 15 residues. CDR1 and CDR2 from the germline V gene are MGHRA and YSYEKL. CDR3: CASSQVHRGYQPQHF. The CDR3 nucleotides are TGCGCCAGCAGCCAAGTTCACAGGGGCTATCAGCCCCAGCATTTT.

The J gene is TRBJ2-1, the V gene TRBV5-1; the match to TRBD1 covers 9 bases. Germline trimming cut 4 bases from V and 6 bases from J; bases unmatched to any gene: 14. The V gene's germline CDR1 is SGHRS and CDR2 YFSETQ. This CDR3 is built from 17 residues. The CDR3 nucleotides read TGCGCCAGCAGCGCCCCTCCCGGGACAGGGATGATCAATGAGCAGTTCTTC. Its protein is CASSAPPGTGMINEQFF.

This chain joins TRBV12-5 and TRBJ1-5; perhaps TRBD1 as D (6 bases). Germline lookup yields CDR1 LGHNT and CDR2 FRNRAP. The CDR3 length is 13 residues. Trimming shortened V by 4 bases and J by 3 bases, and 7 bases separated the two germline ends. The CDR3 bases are TGTGCTAGTGGTTACAGGGACAATCAGCCCCAGCATTTT. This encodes CASGYRDNQPQHF.

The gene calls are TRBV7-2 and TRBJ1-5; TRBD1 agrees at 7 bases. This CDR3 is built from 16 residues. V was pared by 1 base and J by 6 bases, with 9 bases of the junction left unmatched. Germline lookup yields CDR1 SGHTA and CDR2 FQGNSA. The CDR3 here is CASSLGYSGGFQPQHF. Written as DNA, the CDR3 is TGTGCCAGCAGCTTAGGATATTCAGGGGGATTTCAGCCCCAGCATTTT. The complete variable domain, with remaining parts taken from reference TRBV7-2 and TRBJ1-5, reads GAGVSQSPSNKVTEKGKDVELRCDPISGHTALYWYRQSLGQGLEFLIYFQGNSAPDKSGLPSDRFSAERTGGSVSTLTIQRTQQEDSAVYLCASSLGYSGGFQPQHFGDGTRLSIL.

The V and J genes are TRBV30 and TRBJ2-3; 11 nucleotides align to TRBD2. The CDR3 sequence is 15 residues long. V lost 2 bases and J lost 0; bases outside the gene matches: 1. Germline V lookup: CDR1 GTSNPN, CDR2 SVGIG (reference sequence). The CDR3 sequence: CAWSSSGGSTDTQYF. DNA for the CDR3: TGTGCCTGGAGTTCTAGCGGGGGGAGCACAGATACGCAGTATTTT.

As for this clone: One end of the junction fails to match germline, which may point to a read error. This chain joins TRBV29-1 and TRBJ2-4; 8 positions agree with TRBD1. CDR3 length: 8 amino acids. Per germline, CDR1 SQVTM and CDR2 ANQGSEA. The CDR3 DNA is TGCAGCACCCTGGACAGGGTCTTC. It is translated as CSTLDRVF. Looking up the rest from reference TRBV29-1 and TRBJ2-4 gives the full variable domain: SAVISQKPSRDICQRGTSLTIQCQVDSQVTMMFWYRQQPGQSLTLIATANQGSEATYESGFVIDKFPISRPNLTFSTLTVSNMSPEDSSIYLCSTLDRVFGAGTRLSVL.

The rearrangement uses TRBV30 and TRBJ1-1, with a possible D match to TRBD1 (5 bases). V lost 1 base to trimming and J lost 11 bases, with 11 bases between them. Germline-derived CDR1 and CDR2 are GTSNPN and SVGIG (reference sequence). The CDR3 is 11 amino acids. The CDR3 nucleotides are TGTGCCTGGAGTGGGGGCCGGTGGGCTTTCTTT. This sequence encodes CAWSGGRWAFF.

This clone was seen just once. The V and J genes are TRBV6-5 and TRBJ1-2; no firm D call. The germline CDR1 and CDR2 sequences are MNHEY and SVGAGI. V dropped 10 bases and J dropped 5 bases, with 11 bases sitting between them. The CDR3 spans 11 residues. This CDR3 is CATQSGYGYTF. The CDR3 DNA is TGTGCCACCCAGTCGGGGTATGGCTACACCTTC.

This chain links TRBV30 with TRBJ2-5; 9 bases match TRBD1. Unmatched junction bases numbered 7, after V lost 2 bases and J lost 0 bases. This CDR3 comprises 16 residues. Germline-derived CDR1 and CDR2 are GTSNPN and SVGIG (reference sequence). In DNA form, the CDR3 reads TGTGCCTGGAGTAGGACCGGGACAGGGTACCAAGAGACCCAGTACTTC. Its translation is CAWSRTGTGYQETQYF.

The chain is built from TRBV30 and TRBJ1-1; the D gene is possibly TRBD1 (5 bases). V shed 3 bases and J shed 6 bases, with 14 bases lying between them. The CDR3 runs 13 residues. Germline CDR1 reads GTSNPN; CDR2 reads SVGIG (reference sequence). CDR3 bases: TGTGCCTGGAGGTTATGGGGGGACGCTGAAGCTTTCTTT. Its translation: CAWRLWGDAEAFF.

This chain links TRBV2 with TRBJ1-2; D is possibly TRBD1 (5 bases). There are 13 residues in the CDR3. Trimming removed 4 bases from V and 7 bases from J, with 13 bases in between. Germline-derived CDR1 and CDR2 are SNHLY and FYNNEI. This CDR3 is CASSVAGGGGYTF. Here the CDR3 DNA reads TGTGCCAGCAGTGTTGCGGGCGGGGGTGGCTACACCTTC. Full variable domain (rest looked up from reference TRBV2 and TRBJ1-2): EPEVTQTPSHQVTQMGQEVILRCVPISNHLYFYWYRQILGQKVEFLVSFYNNEISEKSEIFDDQFSVERPDGSNFTLKIRSTKLEDSAMYFCASSVAGGGGYTFGSGTRLTVV.

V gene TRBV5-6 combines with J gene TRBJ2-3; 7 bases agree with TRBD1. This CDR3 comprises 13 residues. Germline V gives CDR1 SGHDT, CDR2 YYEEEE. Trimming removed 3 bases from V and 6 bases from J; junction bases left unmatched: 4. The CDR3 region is CASSWDSPDTQYF. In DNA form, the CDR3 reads TGTGCCAGCAGCTGGGACAGTCCTGATACGCAGTATTTT.

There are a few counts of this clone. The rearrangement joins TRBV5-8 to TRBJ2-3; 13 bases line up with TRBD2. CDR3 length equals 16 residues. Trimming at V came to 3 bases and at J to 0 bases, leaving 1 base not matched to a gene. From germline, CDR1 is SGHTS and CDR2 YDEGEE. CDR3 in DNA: TGTGCCAGCAGCTCGGGACTAGCGGGGAGCACAGATACGCAGTATTTT. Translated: CASSSGLAGSTDTQYF.

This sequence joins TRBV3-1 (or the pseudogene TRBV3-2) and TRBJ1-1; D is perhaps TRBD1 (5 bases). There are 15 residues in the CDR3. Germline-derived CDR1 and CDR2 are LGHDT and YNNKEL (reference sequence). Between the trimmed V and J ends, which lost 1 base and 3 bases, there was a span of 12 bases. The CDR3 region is CASSQVRAGDTEAFF. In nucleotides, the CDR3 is TGTGCCAGCAGCCAAGTAAGGGCGGGGGACACTGAAGCTTTCTTT.

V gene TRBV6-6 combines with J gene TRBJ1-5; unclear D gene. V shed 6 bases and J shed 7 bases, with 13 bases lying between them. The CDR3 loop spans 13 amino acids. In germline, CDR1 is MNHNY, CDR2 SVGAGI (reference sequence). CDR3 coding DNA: TGTGCCAGCAGCCCCGCTCCGGGGCAGCCCCAGCATTTT. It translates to CASSPAPGQPQHF.

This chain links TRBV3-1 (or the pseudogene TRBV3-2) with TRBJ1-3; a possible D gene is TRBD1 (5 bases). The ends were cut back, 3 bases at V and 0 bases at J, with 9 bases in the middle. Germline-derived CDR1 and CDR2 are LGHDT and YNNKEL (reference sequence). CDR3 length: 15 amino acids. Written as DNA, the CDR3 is TGTGCCAGCAGCCAGGGGCCAAACTCTGGAAACACCATATATTTT. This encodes CASSQGPNSGNTIYF.

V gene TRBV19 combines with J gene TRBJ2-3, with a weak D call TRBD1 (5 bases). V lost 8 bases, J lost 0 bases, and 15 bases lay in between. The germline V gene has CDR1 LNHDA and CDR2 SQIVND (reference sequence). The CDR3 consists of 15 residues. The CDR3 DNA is TGTGCCAGTGCAGACAGATCCTATAGCACAGATACGCAGTATTTT. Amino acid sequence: CASADRSYSTDTQYF.

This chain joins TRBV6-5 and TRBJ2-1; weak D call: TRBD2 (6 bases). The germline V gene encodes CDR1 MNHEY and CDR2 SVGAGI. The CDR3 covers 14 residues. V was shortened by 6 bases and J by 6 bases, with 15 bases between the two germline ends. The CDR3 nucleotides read TGTGCCAGCAGGCGGGACCGCTCTGGCAATGAGCAGTTCTTC. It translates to CASRRDRSGNEQFF.

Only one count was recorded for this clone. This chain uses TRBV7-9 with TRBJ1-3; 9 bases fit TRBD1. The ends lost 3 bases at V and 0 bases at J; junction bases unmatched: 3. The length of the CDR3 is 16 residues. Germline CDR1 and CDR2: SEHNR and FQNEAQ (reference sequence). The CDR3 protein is CASSFEGQGSGNTIYF. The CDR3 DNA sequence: TGTGCCAGCAGCTTCGAGGGACAGGGCTCTGGAAACACCATATATTTT.